What follows are 9 T cell receptor beta chains derived from one specimen sequenced in a study of identical twins. MiXCR, applied by TCRdb to the 5' RACE reads, yields one record per CDR3 protein. The repertoire includes under 350,000 distinct CDR3 sequences, nearly 9.5% of them detected once, and 6% to 8.5% sits in the top ten. These data were also reused for a study on yellow fever vaccine responses in identical twins.

Sequencing was performed on CD8+ T cells sorted from blood. All receptors come from a woman aged 18-29 years in good health.

The chain uses TRBV20-1 and TRBJ2-7; D is unresolved. V lost 3 bases and J 4 bases, leaving 22 bases between the germline ends. The CDR3 totals 16 residues. CDR1 is DFQATT, CDR2 SNEGSKA, per germline (reference sequence). DNA of the CDR3: TGCAGTGCTAGCCCTACAGAAAGAGATTTTGTTTACGAGCAGTACTTC. It is translated as CSASPTERDFVYEQYF.

Notes on this clonotype: An end of the junction differs from the germline gene, which may be a read error. CDR3 nucleotides: TGCGCCAGCTGCTTGTTCATACCGTACGAGCAGTACTTC. It is translated as CASCLFIPYEQYF. The chain joins TRBV5-1 to TRBJ2-7; D is unresolved. CDR3 length: 13 amino acids. CDR1 is SGHRS, CDR2 YFSETQ, per germline.

This clonotype was seen repeatedly, ten times or more. This rearrangement joins TRBV7-9 to TRBJ1-5, with 11 bases fitting TRBD1. This CDR3 comprises 16 residues. CDR1 SEHNR and CDR2 FQNEAQ come from the germline V gene (reference sequence). Unmatched junction bases numbered 2, after V lost 2 bases and J lost 2 bases. The DNA of the CDR3 is TGTGCCAGCAGCTTAACGGGACAGGGGGGCAATCAGCCCCAGCATTTT. It is translated as CASSLTGQGGNQPQHF.

This clonotype was seen at least ten times. The chain is built from TRBV4-2 and TRBJ2-1, with D possibly being TRBD2 (5 bases). The CDR3 is made up of 13 amino acids. In germline, CDR1 is LGHNA, CDR2 YNFKEQ. Trimming cost V 0 bases and J 8 bases, with 8 bases left between them. The CDR3 coding sequence is TGTGCCAGCAGCCAAGACGGACTTCATGAGCAGTTCTTC. Its protein product is CASSQDGLHEQFF.

This clonotype was seen at least ten times. The chain couples TRBV7-2 to TRBJ1-5; 8 bases are shared with TRBD1. The V gene end was trimmed by 2 bases and the J gene end by 7 bases; junction bases not matched to a gene: 10. CDR1 and CDR2 (germline): SGHTA, FQGNSA. The CDR3 spans 16 residues. CDR3 DNA: TGTGCCAGCAGCTTATACCTGGACAGGGTAGTACAGCCCCAGCATTTT. This gives the protein CASSLYLDRVVQPQHF. The full variable domain, in which reference TRBV7-2 and TRBJ1-5 provide the parts outside the CDR3, is GAGVSQSPSNKVTEKGKDVELRCDPISGHTALYWYRQSLGQGLEFLIYFQGNSAPDKSGLPSDRFSAERTGGSVSTLTIQRTQQEDSAVYLCASSLYLDRVVQPQHFGDGTRLSIL.

There are many counts of this clonotype. The J gene is TRBJ2-7, the V gene TRBV29-1; D unclear. This CDR3 region has 13 residues. The ends were cut back, 0 bases at V and 5 bases at J, with 11 bases in the middle. Per the germline V gene, CDR1 is SQVTM and CDR2 is ANQGSEA. The CDR3 loop is CSVEDLGQDEQYF. The CDR3 nucleotides read TGCAGCGTTGAAGATCTAGGGCAAGACGAGCAGTACTTC.

The rearrangement links TRBV7-9 to TRBJ2-7, with D uncertain. Germline V gives CDR1 SEHNR, CDR2 FQNEAQ (reference sequence). Trimming removed 1 base from V and 3 bases from J, with 19 bases in between. The CDR3 contains 17 residues. This CDR3 reads CASSLGPAEELSYEQYF. The CDR3 DNA reads as TGTGCCAGCAGCTTAGGACCGGCAGAGGAGCTTAGCTACGAGCAGTACTTC.

The chain has TRBV28 and TRBJ2-1; 10 bases are shared with TRBD1. Germline CDR1 reads MDHEN; CDR2 reads SYDVKM. This CDR3 region has 16 residues. V shed 2 bases, J shed 2 bases, and the junction held 3 bases outside the gene matches. Written as DNA, the CDR3 is TGTGCCAGCAGTTTAGAGACAGGGGGCGCCTACAATGAGCAGTTCTTC. Translating gives CASSLETGGAYNEQFF.

This clonotype was recorded at least ten times. The chain couples TRBV6-1 to TRBJ2-3; 8 bases agree with TRBD2. Germline V lookup: CDR1 MNHNS, CDR2 SASEGT. The CDR3 is made up of 16 amino acids. Unmatched junction bases numbered 5, after V lost 2 bases and J lost 1 base. The CDR3 nucleotides are TGTGCCAGCAGTGAACCAGCGGGGGACGGCACAGATACGCAGTATTTT. Translation: CASSEPAGDGTDTQYF.